The 29 T cell receptor beta chains presented below share a single source sample, sequenced in a study of T cells in Graves' hyperthyroidism and ophthalmopathy. Using RNA transcripts as the source, TCR beta CDR3 regions were amplified. First-round RT-PCR targeting the TCR CDR3 was performed with the HTBI primer set. TCRdb called the multiplex PCR reads again in MiXCR, with one record for every CDR3 protein. The sample has around 250,000 distinct CDR3 sequences, roughly 15% seen once; the top ten hold 28%. The specimen was blood. The receptors were gathered from a woman aged 18 to 35 with Graves' ophthalmopathy.

The V call is TRBV12-3 or TRBV12-4, the J call TRBJ2-7; 10 positions agree with TRBD2. This CDR3 has 16 residues. J gave up 6 bases and V 1 base, and 9 bases lay outside the gene matches. In nucleotides, the CDR3 is TGTGCCAGCAGTTTAGATTCACTAGCGGGGTACTCCGAGCAGTACTTC. Residues: CASSLDSLAGYSEQYF.

This clonotype was observed many times. The chain joins TRBV11-1 to TRBJ2-5, with D tentatively TRBD1 (6 bases). CDR1 is SGHAT, CDR2 FQDESV, per germline (reference sequence). V lost 5 bases, J lost 1 base, and 11 bases lay in between. This CDR3 is built from 14 residues. This CDR3 reads CASSLQGTQETQYF. The CDR3 DNA follows: TGTGCCAGCAGCCTACAGGGTACCCAAGAGACCCAGTACTTC. Full variable domain (rest looked up from reference TRBV11-1 and TRBJ2-5): EAEVAQSPRYKITEKSQAVAFWCDPISGHATLYWYRQILGQGPELLVQFQDESVVDDSQLPKDRFSAERLKGVDSTLKIQPAELGDSAMYLCASSLQGTQETQYFGPGTRLLVL.

This clonotype was counted many times. The chain is built from TRBV20-1 and TRBJ2-5, with 7 bases identical to TRBD1. This CDR3 is 13 amino acids long. Germline CDR1 reads DFQATT; CDR2 reads SNEGSKA (reference sequence). V gave up 3 bases and J gave up 3 bases; unmatched junction bases: 4. Written as DNA, the CDR3 is TGCAGTGCTAGCCTCACAGGGGAAGAGACCCAGTACTTC. It codes for CSASLTGEETQYF.

The chain joins TRBV29-1 to TRBJ2-3; 11 bases agree with TRBD2. The junction had 13 bases not matched to a gene; V was cut back by 6 bases and J by 2 bases. CDR1 SQVTM and CDR2 ANQGSEA come from the germline V gene. The CDR3 length is 17 residues. The CDR3, as DNA: TGCAGCGTCTGTTTGATCGGGACTAGCGGAACCACAGATACGCAGTATTTT. It yields the protein CSVCLIGTSGTTDTQYF.

J is TRBJ2-7 and V is TRBV6-1; 12 positions match TRBD2. CDR3 length equals 18 residues. Germline CDR1 is MNHNS and CDR2 is SASEGT. After removal of 6 bases from V and 6 bases from J, the junction contained 18 bases not matched to a gene. CDR3 residues: CASRGTPTSGSIRGEQYF. The CDR3 DNA follows: TGTGCCAGCAGGGGAACGCCGACTAGCGGGAGTATTAGGGGCGAGCAGTACTTC.

This clonotype was observed many times. The V gene is TRBV28, the J gene TRBJ2-7; D call uncertain. CDR3 length: 13 amino acids. The germline CDR1 and CDR2 sequences are MDHEN and SYDVKM. V was clipped by 6 bases and J by 5 bases, with 14 bases between them. CDR3 protein: CASRNPGPNEQYF. DNA for the CDR3: TGTGCCAGCAGGAATCCTGGACCGAACGAGCAGTACTTC.

At least ten counts were recorded for this clonotype. The CDR3 is CASSLKGANEQYF. The CDR3 DNA reads as TGTGCCAGCAGCCTGAAGGGTGCTAACGAGCAGTACTTC. The chain recombines TRBV3-1 with TRBJ2-7; no clear D. This CDR3 comprises 13 residues. Germline assignment: CDR1 LGHDT and CDR2 YNNKEL (reference sequence). The germline V and J ends were trimmed by 4 bases and 5 bases, with 12 bases remaining between them.

The V call is TRBV2, the J call TRBJ2-3, with 8 bases fitting TRBD2. The CDR3 spans 14 residues. V was pared by 6 bases and J by 7 bases, with 9 bases of the junction left unmatched. CDR1 and CDR2 from the germline V gene are SNHLY and FYNNEI. The CDR3 loop is CASSGGAMRHTQYF. Here the CDR3 DNA reads TGTGCCAGCAGCGGGGGGGCGATGCGACATACGCAGTATTTT.

On this clonotype: This clone may be a read error of a much larger clone one base away. The chain joins TRBV6-1 to TRBJ1-5; D may be TRBD1 (6 bases). CDR1 and CDR2 from the germline V gene are MNHNS and SASEGT. CDR3 length equals 14 residues. Trimming pared 2 bases from V and 6 bases from J, leaving 11 bases between. CDR3 sequence reads: CASSESRGGQPQHF. CDR3 bases: TGTGCCAGCAGTGAATCTAGAGGGGGTCAGCCCCAGCATTTT.

This clonotype was observed many times. The V and J genes are TRBV18 and TRBJ1-2, with D unclear. V lost 2 bases, J lost 8 bases, and 21 bases lay in between. The V gene's germline CDR1 is KGHSH and CDR2 LQKENI. The CDR3 extends over 16 amino acids. DNA for the CDR3: TGTGCCAGCTCACCAAGTGCGTCGGGGATTTCGGGGGGCTACACCTTC. Protein sequence: CASSPSASGISGGYTF.

The chain is built from TRBV28 and TRBJ2-7; 12 bases map to TRBD2. The junction had 5 bases not matched to a gene; V was cut back by 3 bases and J by 5 bases. The CDR3 totals 15 residues. Looked up from germline, CDR1 is MDHEN and CDR2 is SYDVKM. The DNA of the CDR3 is TGTGCCAGCAGTTTCCCCTCTAGCGGGGGGGACGAGCAGTACTTC. Its translation: CASSFPSSGGDEQYF.

This clonotype was observed many times. The chain combines TRBV2 with TRBJ2-1; TRBD2 is a possible D gene (7 bases). V was pared by 3 bases and J by 14 bases, with 17 bases between. The CDR3 sequence is 13 residues long. Germline V lookup: CDR1 SNHLY, CDR2 FYNNEI. CDR3 in DNA: TGTGCCAGCAGTGAGACCCCGACGGGGGGCAAGTTCTTC. This gives the protein CASSETPTGGKFF.

This chain's CDR3 is CATRDTNTGELFF. The CDR3 nucleotides read TGCGCCACCCGGGACACCAACACCGGGGAGCTGTTTTTT. The chain joins TRBV10-1 to TRBJ2-2; a possible D gene is TRBD1 (6 bases). This CDR3 has 13 residues. The germline V and J ends were trimmed by 10 bases and 2 bases, with 11 bases remaining between them. Germline CDR1 reads WNHNN; CDR2 reads SYGVQD (reference sequence).

This clonotype came up many times. The rearrangement joins TRBV10-3 to TRBJ2-7; D gene uncertain. V dropped 3 bases and J dropped 0 bases, with 12 bases sitting between them. This CDR3 has 15 amino acids. Germline assignment: CDR1 ENHRY and CDR2 SYGVKD. CDR3 residues: CAISEAVFGSYEQYF. For the CDR3, the DNA is TGTGCCATCAGTGAAGCAGTTTTTGGCTCCTACGAGCAGTACTTC.

This clonotype was recorded many times. The genes are TRBV11-3 and TRBJ2-1; 8 nucleotides match TRBD2. The CDR3 runs to 15 residues. Unmatched junction bases numbered 5, after V lost 3 bases and J lost 4 bases. The V gene's germline CDR1 is SGHNT and CDR2 YENEEA. The CDR3 loop reads CASSFSGDLYNEQFF. The DNA for the CDR3 is TGTGCCAGCAGCTTTAGCGGGGATCTTTACAATGAGCAGTTCTTC.

Concerning this clonotype itself: A read error is possible here, since a much larger clone lies one base away. The chain couples TRBV5-5 to TRBJ2-7; TRBD1 aligns across 10 bases. Trimming cost V 6 bases and J 4 bases; bases outside gene matches: 10. The germline gives CDR1 SGHKS, CDR2 YYEKEE (reference sequence). This CDR3 contains 15 residues. DNA of the CDR3: TGTGCCAGCAACTGGTCGGGACAGGGGTTGTACGAGCAGTACTTC. Translation gives CASNWSGQGLYEQYF.

The chain links TRBV20-1 to TRBJ1-2; the D gene is possibly TRBD1 (5 bases). V was shortened by 3 bases and J by 3 bases, with 14 bases between the two germline ends. Germline values: CDR1 DFQATT, CDR2 SNEGSKA (reference sequence). The CDR3 totals 14 residues. This CDR3 is CSASPGLLDYGYTF. Written as DNA, the CDR3 is TGCAGTGCTAGCCCGGGGCTGTTGGACTATGGCTACACCTTC.

This clonotype was recorded at least ten times. The chain joins TRBV5-1 to TRBJ2-1; 11 bases are shared with TRBD2. Unmatched junction bases numbered 13, after V lost 2 bases and J lost 0 bases. This CDR3 region has 20 residues. CDR1 and CDR2 (germline): SGHRS, YFSETQ. CDR3 bases: TGCGCCAGCAGCTTTCCGCAACTAGCGGGGGCCGTAAGCTCCTACAATGAGCAGTTCTTC. Protein: CASSFPQLAGAVSSYNEQFF.

The table lists this clonotype with many counts. The chain links TRBV11-2 to TRBJ2-1, with D possibly matching TRBD2 (5 bases). The V gene lost 4 bases and the J gene lost 6 bases, with 16 bases spanning the gap. The CDR3 consists of 15 residues. CDR1 is SGHAT and CDR2 is FQNNGV in the germline V gene. CDR3 residues: CASSSGVLVGNEQFF. CDR3 sequence (DNA): TGTGCCAGCAGCTCTGGGGTACTAGTGGGCAATGAGCAGTTCTTC.

This clonotype was counted ten times or more. The chain combines TRBV6-5 with TRBJ1-1; a weak D match, TRBD1 (5 bases). There are 15 residues in the CDR3. Trimming stripped 0 bases from V and 5 bases from J, with 13 bases between. Germline V gene data show CDR1 as MNHEY and CDR2 as SVGAGI. The CDR3 DNA sequence: TGTGCCAGCAGTTACTCGATAGTCGGGGCGACTGAAGCTTTCTTT. Amino acids: CASSYSIVGATEAFF.

The table lists this clonotype with many counts. As DNA, the CDR3 is TGCAGTGCTAGAGATAATGAGTGGAACACTGAAGCTTTCTTT. Encoded protein: CSARDNEWNTEAFF. The chain carries TRBV20-1 and TRBJ1-1; D not certain. CDR3 size: 14 residues. V dropped 0 bases and J dropped 1 base, with 9 bases sitting between them. CDR1 is DFQATT and CDR2 is SNEGSKA in the germline V gene (reference sequence).

This clonotype was found many times. The V gene is TRBV28, the J gene TRBJ1-5, with D hard to call. Trimming shortened V by 3 bases and J by 7 bases, and 7 bases separated the two germline ends. This CDR3 has 12 residues. The germline V gene encodes CDR1 MDHEN and CDR2 SYDVKM. This chain's CDR3 is CASSLGRQPQHF. CDR3 nucleotides: TGTGCCAGCAGTTTGGGCAGGCAGCCCCAGCATTTT.

This clonotype has at least ten counts. The V gene is TRBV6-1, the J gene TRBJ2-7; 7 bases agree with TRBD1. The CDR3 covers 16 residues. Unmatched junction bases numbered 6, after V lost 0 bases and J lost 1 base. Germline V lookup: CDR1 MNHNS, CDR2 SASEGT. In nucleotides, the CDR3 is TGTGCCAGCAGTGAAGCGGGGACAGATTTTTCCTACGAGCAGTACTTC. It is translated as CASSEAGTDFSYEQYF.

The chain joins TRBV30 to TRBJ1-1; maybe TRBD1 (6 bases). V lost 3 bases and J lost 3, with 11 bases in between. Germline values: CDR1 GTSNPN, CDR2 SVGIG (reference sequence). This CDR3 has 13 amino acids. This CDR3 reads CAWSGGADTEAFF. CDR3 nucleotides: TGTGCCTGGAGCGGGGGGGCTGACACTGAAGCTTTCTTT.

The chain is built from TRBV11-2 and TRBJ2-7; TRBD2 might be the D (6 bases). CDR1 is SGHAT and CDR2 is FQNNGV in the germline V gene. V was clipped by 6 bases and J by 0 bases, with 12 bases between them. The CDR3 runs 14 residues. The CDR3 DNA reads TGTGCCAGCAGTCGGGACTTAAGCTCCTACGAGCAGTACTTC. Encoded protein: CASSRDLSSYEQYF.

This clonotype was counted at least ten times. The chain links TRBV7-2 to TRBJ2-5, with TRBD2 identical over 10 bases. J gave up 5 bases and V 5 bases, and 11 bases lay outside the gene matches. CDR3 length equals 16 residues. Germline CDR1 is SGHTA and CDR2 is FQGNSA. DNA of the CDR3: TGTGCCAGCAGCCACTCTATAGCGGGAGGTAGGGAGACCCAGTACTTC. It translates to CASSHSIAGGRETQYF.

This clonotype was observed at least ten times. This rearrangement joins TRBV7-8 to TRBJ1-1, with D perhaps TRBD1 (6 bases). CDR3 length: 12 residues. With 5 bases removed from V and 11 bases from J, the gap between germline ends came to 15 bases. In germline, CDR1 is SGHVS, CDR2 FQNEAQ. In DNA form, the CDR3 reads TGTGCCAGCAGCCAGGACAGTAAAGAGGCTTTCTTT. It yields the protein CASSQDSKEAFF.

The table lists this clonotype with many counts. CDR3 sequence reads: CASSPPRGHTSYEQYF. The CDR3 DNA is TGTGCCAGCTCACCACCGCGGGGACATACTTCCTACGAGCAGTACTTC. The V gene is TRBV18, the J gene TRBJ2-7, with D perhaps matching TRBD1 or TRBD2 (6 bases each). The CDR3 sequence is 16 residues long. Trimming removed 0 bases from V and 1 base from J, with 13 bases in between. From germline, CDR1 is KGHSH and CDR2 LQKENI.

This clonotype has a count of ten or more. The chain links TRBV3-1 to TRBJ1-1, with D possibly TRBD1 on 5 matching bases. This CDR3 has 12 residues. CDR1 is LGHDT and CDR2 is YNNKEL in the germline V gene (reference sequence). V was pared by 0 bases and J by 11 bases, with 10 bases between. This CDR3 is CASSQETGVAFF. The CDR3 nucleotides read TGTGCCAGCAGCCAAGAGACGGGGGTCGCTTTCTTT. Full variable domain (outside the CDR3, taken from reference TRBV3-1 and TRBJ1-1): DTAVSQTPKYLVTQMGNDKSIKCEQNLGHDTMYWYKQDSKKFLKIMFSYNNKELIINETVPNRFSPKSPDKAHLNLHINSLELGDSAVYFCASSQETGVAFFGQGTRLTVV.